Each of the 18 T cell receptor beta chains below was sequenced from the same sample in a study of blood T cells in healthy people across ages. Next came a second PCR, run for about 6 to 12 cycles, which used a sample-barcoded 5' primer along with a J-beta primer mix. TCRdb reprocessed the 5' RACE reads with MiXCR, giving one entry per CDR3 protein. The table has fewer than 950,000 distinct CDR3 sequences, around 36% seen once. The sequencing input was blood. Receptors were obtained from a man aged 18-30 years in good health.

The table lists this clonotype with a few counts. The chain uses TRBV24-1 and TRBJ1-5; D ambiguous. CDR1 is KGHDR, CDR2 SFDVKD, per germline. The CDR3 is 14 residues long. V was pared by 4 bases and J by 7 bases, with 13 bases between. The CDR3 sequence: CATSDPDLSQPQHF. The CDR3 nucleotides are TGTGCCACCAGTGACCCCGACCTGTCGCAGCCCCAGCATTTT.

This clonotype has a count of ten or more. J is TRBJ1-2 and V is TRBV7-2; 8 nucleotides match TRBD1. Germline V gene data show CDR1 as SGHTA and CDR2 as FQGNSA. V shed 5 bases and J 4 bases; nucleotides not matched to a gene: 9. The CDR3 extends over 15 amino acids. Here the CDR3 reads CASSPRQGWVYGYTF. In nucleotides, the CDR3 is TGTGCCAGCAGCCCTCGACAGGGGTGGGTCTATGGCTACACCTTC.

This clonotype was recorded a few times. This chain joins TRBV4-3 and TRBJ1-6, with TRBD1 identical over 10 bases. Germline trimming cut 1 base from V and 5 bases from J; bases unmatched to any gene: 2. The CDR3 runs 16 residues. Germline V lookup: CDR1 LGHNA, CDR2 YSLEER. The CDR3 nucleotides are TGCGCCAGCAGCCAAGGGACAGGGGGGGATAATTCACCCCTCCACTTT. This sequence encodes CASSQGTGGDNSPLHF.

The chain carries TRBV6-1 and TRBJ1-5; D gene ambiguous. V was shortened by 2 bases and J by 2 bases, with 13 bases between the two germline ends. Germline lookup yields CDR1 MNHNS and CDR2 SASEGT. This CDR3 comprises 16 residues. In DNA, the CDR3 is TGTGCCAGCAGTGAATGGGAAGGTAAAGGCAATCAGCCCCAGCATTTT. Protein: CASSEWEGKGNQPQHF.

As concerns this clonotype: Germline and junction disagree at one end, which may indicate a read error. This chain links TRBV3-1 with TRBJ2-3, with 7 bases fitting TRBD1. The CDR3 sequence is 20 residues long. Germline V gene lookup returns CDR1 LGHDT and CDR2 YNNKEL (reference sequence). This CDR3 reads CANSHPRLTGQVPRTDTQYF. The CDR3 nucleotides are TGTGCCAACAGCCACCCAAGACTAACCGGACAGGTGCCCCGCACAGATACGCAGTATTTT.

There are many counts of this clonotype. V usage is TRBV20-1 and J usage is TRBJ2-5; D possibly uses TRBD1 or TRBD2 (5 bases each). Trimming removed 5 bases at V and 1 base at J, with 17 bases between. CDR1 is DFQATT and CDR2 is SNEGSKA in the germline V gene (reference sequence). The CDR3 loop spans 15 amino acids. DNA of the CDR3: TGCAGTGCTGGGGGACCCCTGAGGGCCCAAGAGACCCAGTACTTC. It encodes CSAGGPLRAQETQYF.

In this sample, this clonotype turned up a few times. This chain uses TRBV10-3 with TRBJ2-7, with a tentative D call TRBD2 (6 bases). The germline V gene has CDR1 ENHRY and CDR2 SYGVKD. CDR3 length: 13 amino acids. V lost 6 bases to trimming and J lost 3 bases, with 12 bases between them. The CDR3 nucleotides are TGTGCCATCAGAATGGAGGGAAACTACGAGCAGTACTTC. The encoded protein is CAIRMEGNYEQYF.

In this sample, this clonotype turned up a few times. The genes are TRBV6-6 and TRBJ2-5; 9 nucleotides align to TRBD1. The CDR3 loop spans 15 amino acids. J was trimmed by 11 bases and V by 2 bases; bases with no gene match: 12. Germline assignment: CDR1 MNHNY and CDR2 SVGAGI (reference sequence). DNA for the CDR3: TGTGCCAGCAGTTACGTCGGGACAGGGTTGAATGAGCAGTACTTC. Amino acids: CASSYVGTGLNEQYF.

This clonotype was detected only a few times. This rearrangement joins TRBV6-2 or TRBV6-3 to TRBJ1-4, with 8 bases that match TRBD1. Unmatched junction bases numbered 7, after V lost 2 bases and J lost 5 bases. CDR1 MNHEY and CDR2 SVGEGT come from the germline V gene. CDR3 length: 16 amino acids. CDR3 sequence (DNA): TGTGCCAGCAGTTACGGCTCCGGGACAGGAAATGAAAAACTGTTTTTT. This sequence encodes CASSYGSGTGNEKLFF.

This clonotype has just a few counts. The CDR3 loop reads CASSVFLAGTDTQYF. DNA for the CDR3: TGTGCCAGCAGCGTATTTCTAGCGGGGACAGATACGCAGTATTTT. This chain links TRBV9 with TRBJ2-3, with TRBD2 matching over 9 bases. CDR3 length: 15 amino acids. Looked up from germline, CDR1 is SGDLS and CDR2 is YYNGEE. The V segment lost 1 base and the J segment 3 bases; nucleotides outside the gene matches: 3. Supplemented by reference TRBV9 and TRBJ2-3, the full variable domain reads DSGVTQTPKHLITATGQRVTLRCSPRSGDLSVYWYQQSLDQGLQFLIQYYNGEERAKGNILERFSAQQFPDLHSELNLSSLELGDSALYFCASSVFLAGTDTQYFGPGTRLTVL.

The V call is TRBV7-9, the J call TRBJ1-1, with D possibly TRBD1 on 5 matching bases. CDR1 and CDR2 (germline): SEHNR, FQNEAQ (reference sequence). With 7 bases removed from V and 4 bases from J, the gap between germline ends came to 10 bases. The CDR3 consists of 12 residues. The CDR3 bases are TGTGCCAGCACCTCGGGGGTCACTGAAGCTTTCTTT. Encoded protein: CASTSGVTEAFF. Variable domain in full (rest from reference TRBV7-9 and TRBJ1-1): DTGVSQNPRHKITKRGQNVTFRCDPISEHNRLYWYRQTLGQGPEFLTYFQNEAQLEKSRLLSDRFSAERPKGSFSTLEIQRTEQGDSAMYLCASTSGVTEAFFGQGTRLTVV.

The genes are TRBV25-1 and TRBJ2-4, with TRBD1 as a possible D gene (7 bases). Germline V gene data show CDR1 as MGHDK and CDR2 as SYGVNS. V lost 2 bases, J lost 4 bases, and 12 bases lay in between. The CDR3 has 15 amino acids. The CDR3 DNA sequence: TGTGCCAGCAGTGAAAGCAGGGGGGCTAAAAACATTCAGTACTTC. Translation gives CASSESRGAKNIQYF.

This clonotype turned up a few times. V is TRBV10-3 and J is TRBJ1-2; 8 bases match TRBD1. Losses at the gene ends were 0 bases for V and 5 bases for J; bases not matched to a gene: 5. The CDR3 is made up of 15 amino acids. Germline V gives CDR1 ENHRY, CDR2 SYGVKD. CDR3 nucleotides: TGTGCCATCAGTGAGTCAAGTCGACAGGGGTATGGCTACACCTTC. It yields the protein CAISESSRQGYGYTF.

This clonotype was observed a few times. The gene calls are TRBV12-3 or TRBV12-4 and TRBJ1-4; no firm D call. The CDR3 sequence is 15 residues long. V was cut by 5 bases and J by 6 bases, with 16 bases left in between. The CDR3 sequence is CASSPLFEADEKLFF. DNA for the CDR3: TGTGCCAGCAGTCCGCTTTTCGAGGCCGATGAAAAACTGTTTTTT.

The rearrangement joins TRBV12-3 or TRBV12-4 to TRBJ1-5; D is possibly TRBD1 (6 bases). The CDR3 consists of 14 residues. Trimming left V 6 bases short and J 6 bases short, with 15 bases between. CDR3 nucleotides: TGTGCCAGCAGCGCACAGGGTTGGGGTCAGCCCCAGCATTTT. Its protein is CASSAQGWGQPQHF.

This clonotype has ten or more counts. The J gene is TRBJ2-3, the V gene TRBV20-1; D call uncertain. The CDR3 sequence is 14 residues long. Per the germline V gene, CDR1 is DFQATT and CDR2 is SNEGSKA (reference sequence). Between the trimmed V and J ends, which lost 3 bases and 4 bases, there was a span of 14 bases. CDR3 DNA sequence: TGCAGTGCTAGTAGACTCTACGCGGCAGATACGCAGTATTTT. Protein: CSASRLYAADTQYF.

CDR3 region: CASSPGSGNSPLHF. The CDR3 bases are TGTGCCAGCAGCCCTGGTTCCGGCAATTCACCCCTCCACTTT. The chain recombines TRBV7-6 with TRBJ1-6; D not certain. Germline loops: CDR1 SGHVS, CDR2 FNYEAQ. Trimming shortened V by 5 bases and J by 7 bases, and 12 bases separated the two germline ends. The CDR3 spans 14 residues.

The CDR3 protein is CSASLGQGSYNEQFF. DNA of the CDR3: TGCAGTGCTAGTCTCGGACAGGGTTCCTACAATGAGCAGTTCTTC. V is TRBV20-1 and J is TRBJ2-1; 8 nucleotides agree with TRBD1. The CDR3 contains 15 residues. Trimming at V came to 3 bases and at J to 1 base, leaving 5 bases not matched to a gene. Germline V lookup: CDR1 DFQATT, CDR2 SNEGSKA (reference sequence).